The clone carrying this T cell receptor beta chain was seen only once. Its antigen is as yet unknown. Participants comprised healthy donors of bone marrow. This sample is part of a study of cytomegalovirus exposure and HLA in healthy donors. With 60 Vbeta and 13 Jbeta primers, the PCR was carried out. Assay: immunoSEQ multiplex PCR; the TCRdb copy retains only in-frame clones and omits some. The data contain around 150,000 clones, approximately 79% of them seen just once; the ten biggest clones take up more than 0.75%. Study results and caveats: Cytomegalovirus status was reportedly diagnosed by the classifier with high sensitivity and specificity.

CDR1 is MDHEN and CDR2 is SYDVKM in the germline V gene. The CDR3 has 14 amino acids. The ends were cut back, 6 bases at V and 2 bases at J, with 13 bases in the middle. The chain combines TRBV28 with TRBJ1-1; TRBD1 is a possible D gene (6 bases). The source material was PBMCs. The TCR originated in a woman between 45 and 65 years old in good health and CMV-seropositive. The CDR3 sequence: CASRARTANTEAFF. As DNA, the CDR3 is TGTGCCAGCAGGGCCCGGACAGCCAACACTGAAGCTTTCTTT.